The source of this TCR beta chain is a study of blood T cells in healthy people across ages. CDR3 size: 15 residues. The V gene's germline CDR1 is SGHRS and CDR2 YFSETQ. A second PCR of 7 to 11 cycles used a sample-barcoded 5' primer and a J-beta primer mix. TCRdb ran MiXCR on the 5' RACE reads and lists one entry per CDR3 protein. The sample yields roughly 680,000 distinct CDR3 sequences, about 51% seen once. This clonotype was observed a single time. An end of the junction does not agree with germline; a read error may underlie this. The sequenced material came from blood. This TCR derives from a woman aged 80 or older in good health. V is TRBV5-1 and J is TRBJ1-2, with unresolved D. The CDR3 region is CASSLGIARAYGCTF. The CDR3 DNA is TGCGCCAGCAGCTTGGGAATTGCAAGAGCCTATGGCTGCACCTTC. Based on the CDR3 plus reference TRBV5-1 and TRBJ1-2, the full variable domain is KAGVTQTPRYLIKTRGQQVTLSCSPISGHRSVSWYQQTPGQGLQFLFEYFSETQRNKGNFPGRFSGRQFSNSRSEMNVSTLELGDSALYLCASSLGIARAYGCTFGSGTRLTVV.